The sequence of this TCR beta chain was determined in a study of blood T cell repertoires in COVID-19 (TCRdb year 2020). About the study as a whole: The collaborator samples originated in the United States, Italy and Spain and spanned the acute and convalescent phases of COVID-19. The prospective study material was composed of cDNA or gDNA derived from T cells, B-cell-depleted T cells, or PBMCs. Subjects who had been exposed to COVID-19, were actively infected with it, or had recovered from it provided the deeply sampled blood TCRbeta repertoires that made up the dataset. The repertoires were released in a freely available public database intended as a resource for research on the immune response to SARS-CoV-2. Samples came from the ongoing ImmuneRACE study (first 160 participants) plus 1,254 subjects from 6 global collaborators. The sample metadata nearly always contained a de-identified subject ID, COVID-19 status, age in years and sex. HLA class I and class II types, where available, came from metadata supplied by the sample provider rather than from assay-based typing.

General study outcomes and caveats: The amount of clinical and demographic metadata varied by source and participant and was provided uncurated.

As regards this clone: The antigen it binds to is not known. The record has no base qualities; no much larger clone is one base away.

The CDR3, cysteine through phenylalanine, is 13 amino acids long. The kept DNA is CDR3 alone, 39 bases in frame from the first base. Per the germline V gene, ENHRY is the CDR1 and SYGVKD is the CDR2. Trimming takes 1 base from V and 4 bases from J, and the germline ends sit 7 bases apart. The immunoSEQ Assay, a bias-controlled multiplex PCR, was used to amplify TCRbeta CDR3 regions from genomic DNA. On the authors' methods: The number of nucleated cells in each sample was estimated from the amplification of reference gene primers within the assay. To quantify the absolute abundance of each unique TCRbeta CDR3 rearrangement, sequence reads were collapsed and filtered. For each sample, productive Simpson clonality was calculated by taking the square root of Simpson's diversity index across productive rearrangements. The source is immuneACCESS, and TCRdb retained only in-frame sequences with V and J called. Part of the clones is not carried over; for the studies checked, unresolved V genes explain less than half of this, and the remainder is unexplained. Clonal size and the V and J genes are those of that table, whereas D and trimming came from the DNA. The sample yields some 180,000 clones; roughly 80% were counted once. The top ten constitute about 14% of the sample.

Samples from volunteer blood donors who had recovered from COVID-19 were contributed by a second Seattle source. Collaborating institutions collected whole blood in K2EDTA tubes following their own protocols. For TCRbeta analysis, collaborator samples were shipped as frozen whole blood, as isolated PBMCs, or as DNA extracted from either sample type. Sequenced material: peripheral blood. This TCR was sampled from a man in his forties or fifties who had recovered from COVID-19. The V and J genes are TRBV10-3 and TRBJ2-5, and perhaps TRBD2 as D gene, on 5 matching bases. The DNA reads TGTGCCATCAGTGAGTGGACTGGAGAGACCCAGTACTTC. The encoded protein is CAISEWTGETQYF.